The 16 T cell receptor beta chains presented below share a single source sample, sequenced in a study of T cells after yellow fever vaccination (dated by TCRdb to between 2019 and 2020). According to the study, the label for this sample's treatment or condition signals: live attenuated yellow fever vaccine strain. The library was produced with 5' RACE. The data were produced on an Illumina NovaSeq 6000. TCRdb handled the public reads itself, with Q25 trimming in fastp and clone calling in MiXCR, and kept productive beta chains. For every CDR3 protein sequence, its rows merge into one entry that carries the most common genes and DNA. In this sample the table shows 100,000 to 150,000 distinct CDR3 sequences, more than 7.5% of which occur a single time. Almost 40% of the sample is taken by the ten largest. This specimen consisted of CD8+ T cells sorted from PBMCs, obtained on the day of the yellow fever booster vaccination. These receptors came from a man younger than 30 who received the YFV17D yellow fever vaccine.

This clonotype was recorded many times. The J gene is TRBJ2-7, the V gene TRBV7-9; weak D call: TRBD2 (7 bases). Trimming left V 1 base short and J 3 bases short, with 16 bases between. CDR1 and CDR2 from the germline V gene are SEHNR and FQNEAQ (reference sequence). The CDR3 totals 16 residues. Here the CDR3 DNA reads TGTGCCAGCAGCTTAGTTTCCAGGGAGGGACACTACGAGCAGTACGTC. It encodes CASSLVSREGHYEQYV.

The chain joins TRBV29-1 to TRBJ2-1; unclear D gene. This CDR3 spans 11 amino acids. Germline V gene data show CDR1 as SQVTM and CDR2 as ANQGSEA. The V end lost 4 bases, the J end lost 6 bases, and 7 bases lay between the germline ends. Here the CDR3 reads CSVVFLNEQFF. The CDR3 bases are TGCAGCGTTGTTTTTCTCAATGAGCAGTTCTTC.

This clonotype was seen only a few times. In DNA, the CDR3 is TGTGCCAGCAGCTTGGTCCCCAACAGGGGCAACTATGGCTACACCTTC. It translates to CASSLVPNRGNYGYTF. The chain combines TRBV5-6 with TRBJ1-2, with 7 bases that match TRBD1. This CDR3 is 16 amino acids long. The V and J ends lost 0 bases and 2 bases, in that order; junction bases with no gene match: 7. The V gene's germline CDR1 is SGHDT and CDR2 YYEEEE.

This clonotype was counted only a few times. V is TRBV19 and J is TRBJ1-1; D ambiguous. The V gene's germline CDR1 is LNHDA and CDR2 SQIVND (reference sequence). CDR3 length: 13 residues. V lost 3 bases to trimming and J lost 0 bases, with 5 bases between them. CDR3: CASSILLNTEAFF. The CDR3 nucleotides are TGTGCCAGTAGTATTCTCCTGAACACTGAAGCTTTCTTT.

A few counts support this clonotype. The CDR3 here is CASSYSTETNYGYTF. The DNA of the CDR3 is TGTGCCAGCAGTTACTCGACAGAGACTAACTATGGCTACACCTTC. This chain uses TRBV6-5 with TRBJ1-2; a possible D gene is TRBD1 (5 bases). This CDR3 has 15 residues. Between the trimmed V and J ends, which lost 0 bases and 0 bases, there was a span of 8 bases. Germline V CDR1 and CDR2: MNHEY, SVGAGI.

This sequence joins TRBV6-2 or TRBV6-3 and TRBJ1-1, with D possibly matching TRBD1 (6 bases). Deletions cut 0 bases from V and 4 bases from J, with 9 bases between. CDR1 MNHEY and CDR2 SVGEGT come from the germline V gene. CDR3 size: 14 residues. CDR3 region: CASSYSTGFTEAFF. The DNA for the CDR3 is TGTGCCAGCAGTTACTCCACAGGGTTCACTGAAGCTTTCTTT.

CDR3 in DNA: TGCGCCAGCAGCCAAGATAGTGGGCAGTACTACGAGCAGTACTTC. This sequence encodes CASSQDSGQYYEQYF. The chain combines TRBV4-3 with TRBJ2-7; no reliable D call. The germline V and J ends were trimmed by 0 bases and 3 bases, with 12 bases remaining between them. The germline V gene encodes CDR1 LGHNA and CDR2 YSLEER. The CDR3 has 15 amino acids.

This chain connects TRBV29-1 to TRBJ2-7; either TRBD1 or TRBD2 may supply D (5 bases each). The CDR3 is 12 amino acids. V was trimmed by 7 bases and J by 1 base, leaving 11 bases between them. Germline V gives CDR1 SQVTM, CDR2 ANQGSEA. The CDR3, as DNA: TGCAGCGCTTGGGACCCTTCCTACGAGCAGTACTTC. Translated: CSAWDPSYEQYF.

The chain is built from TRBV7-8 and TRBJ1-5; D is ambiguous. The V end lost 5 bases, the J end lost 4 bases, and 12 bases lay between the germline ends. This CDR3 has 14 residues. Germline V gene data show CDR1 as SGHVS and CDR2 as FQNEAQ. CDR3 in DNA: TGTGCCAGCAGCCAATTAACGGGGAATCAGCCCCAGCATTTT. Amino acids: CASSQLTGNQPQHF.

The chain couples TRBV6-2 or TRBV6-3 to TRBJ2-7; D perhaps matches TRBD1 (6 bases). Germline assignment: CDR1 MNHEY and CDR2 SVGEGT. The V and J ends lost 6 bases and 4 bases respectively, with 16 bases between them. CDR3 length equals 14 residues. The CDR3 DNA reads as TGTGCCAGCAGCCGGGACATTGATAGTTACGAGCAGTACTTC. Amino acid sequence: CASSRDIDSYEQYF.

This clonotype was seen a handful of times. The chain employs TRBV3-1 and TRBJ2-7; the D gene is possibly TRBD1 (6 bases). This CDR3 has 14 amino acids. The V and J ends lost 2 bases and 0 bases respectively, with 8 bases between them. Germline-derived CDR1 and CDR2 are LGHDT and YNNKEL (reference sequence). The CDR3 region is CASSQTGSSYEQYF. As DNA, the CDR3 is TGTGCCAGCAGCCAAACAGGGAGCTCCTACGAGCAGTACTTC.

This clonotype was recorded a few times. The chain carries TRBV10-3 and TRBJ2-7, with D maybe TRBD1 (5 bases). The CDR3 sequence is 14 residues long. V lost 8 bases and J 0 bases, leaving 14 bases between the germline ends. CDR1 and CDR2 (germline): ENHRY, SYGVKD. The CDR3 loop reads CAIGDSRFSYEQYF. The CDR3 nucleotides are TGTGCCATCGGAGACAGTCGCTTCTCCTACGAGCAGTACTTC.

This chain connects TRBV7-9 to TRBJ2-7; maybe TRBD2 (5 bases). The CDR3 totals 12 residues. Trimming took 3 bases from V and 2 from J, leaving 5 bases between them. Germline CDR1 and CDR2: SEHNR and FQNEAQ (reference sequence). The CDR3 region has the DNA TGTGCCAGCAGCTTCGGGGCCTACGAGCAGTACGTC. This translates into CASSFGAYEQYV.

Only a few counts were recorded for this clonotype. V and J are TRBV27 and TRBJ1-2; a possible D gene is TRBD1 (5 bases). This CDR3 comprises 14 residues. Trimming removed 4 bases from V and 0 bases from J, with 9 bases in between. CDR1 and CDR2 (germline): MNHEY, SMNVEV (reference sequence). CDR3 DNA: TGTGCCAGCAGTTGGGGGAGCTCTAACTATGGCTACACCTTC. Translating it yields CASSWGSSNYGYTF.

The CDR3 nucleotides read TGCGCCAGCAGCCAATCTATGGGAGATGGGAAGGATGGCTACACCTTC. Its protein product is CASSQSMGDGKDGYTF. V gene TRBV4-1 combines with J gene TRBJ1-2; D uncertain. Germline V gene lookup returns CDR1 MGHRA and CDR2 YSYEKL. Trimming left V 2 bases short and J 6 bases short, with 19 bases between. The CDR3 runs 16 residues.

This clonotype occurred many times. The CDR3 coding sequence is TGTGCCAGCAGCTCCAGGGGGTGGATACAAGAGACCCAGTACTTC. This translates into CASSSRGWIQETQYF. V usage is TRBV11-2 and J usage is TRBJ2-5; 7 bases agree with TRBD1. This CDR3 contains 15 residues. CDR1 and CDR2 from the germline V gene are SGHAT and FQNNGV. Trimming removed 4 bases from V and 2 bases from J; junction bases left unmatched: 7.